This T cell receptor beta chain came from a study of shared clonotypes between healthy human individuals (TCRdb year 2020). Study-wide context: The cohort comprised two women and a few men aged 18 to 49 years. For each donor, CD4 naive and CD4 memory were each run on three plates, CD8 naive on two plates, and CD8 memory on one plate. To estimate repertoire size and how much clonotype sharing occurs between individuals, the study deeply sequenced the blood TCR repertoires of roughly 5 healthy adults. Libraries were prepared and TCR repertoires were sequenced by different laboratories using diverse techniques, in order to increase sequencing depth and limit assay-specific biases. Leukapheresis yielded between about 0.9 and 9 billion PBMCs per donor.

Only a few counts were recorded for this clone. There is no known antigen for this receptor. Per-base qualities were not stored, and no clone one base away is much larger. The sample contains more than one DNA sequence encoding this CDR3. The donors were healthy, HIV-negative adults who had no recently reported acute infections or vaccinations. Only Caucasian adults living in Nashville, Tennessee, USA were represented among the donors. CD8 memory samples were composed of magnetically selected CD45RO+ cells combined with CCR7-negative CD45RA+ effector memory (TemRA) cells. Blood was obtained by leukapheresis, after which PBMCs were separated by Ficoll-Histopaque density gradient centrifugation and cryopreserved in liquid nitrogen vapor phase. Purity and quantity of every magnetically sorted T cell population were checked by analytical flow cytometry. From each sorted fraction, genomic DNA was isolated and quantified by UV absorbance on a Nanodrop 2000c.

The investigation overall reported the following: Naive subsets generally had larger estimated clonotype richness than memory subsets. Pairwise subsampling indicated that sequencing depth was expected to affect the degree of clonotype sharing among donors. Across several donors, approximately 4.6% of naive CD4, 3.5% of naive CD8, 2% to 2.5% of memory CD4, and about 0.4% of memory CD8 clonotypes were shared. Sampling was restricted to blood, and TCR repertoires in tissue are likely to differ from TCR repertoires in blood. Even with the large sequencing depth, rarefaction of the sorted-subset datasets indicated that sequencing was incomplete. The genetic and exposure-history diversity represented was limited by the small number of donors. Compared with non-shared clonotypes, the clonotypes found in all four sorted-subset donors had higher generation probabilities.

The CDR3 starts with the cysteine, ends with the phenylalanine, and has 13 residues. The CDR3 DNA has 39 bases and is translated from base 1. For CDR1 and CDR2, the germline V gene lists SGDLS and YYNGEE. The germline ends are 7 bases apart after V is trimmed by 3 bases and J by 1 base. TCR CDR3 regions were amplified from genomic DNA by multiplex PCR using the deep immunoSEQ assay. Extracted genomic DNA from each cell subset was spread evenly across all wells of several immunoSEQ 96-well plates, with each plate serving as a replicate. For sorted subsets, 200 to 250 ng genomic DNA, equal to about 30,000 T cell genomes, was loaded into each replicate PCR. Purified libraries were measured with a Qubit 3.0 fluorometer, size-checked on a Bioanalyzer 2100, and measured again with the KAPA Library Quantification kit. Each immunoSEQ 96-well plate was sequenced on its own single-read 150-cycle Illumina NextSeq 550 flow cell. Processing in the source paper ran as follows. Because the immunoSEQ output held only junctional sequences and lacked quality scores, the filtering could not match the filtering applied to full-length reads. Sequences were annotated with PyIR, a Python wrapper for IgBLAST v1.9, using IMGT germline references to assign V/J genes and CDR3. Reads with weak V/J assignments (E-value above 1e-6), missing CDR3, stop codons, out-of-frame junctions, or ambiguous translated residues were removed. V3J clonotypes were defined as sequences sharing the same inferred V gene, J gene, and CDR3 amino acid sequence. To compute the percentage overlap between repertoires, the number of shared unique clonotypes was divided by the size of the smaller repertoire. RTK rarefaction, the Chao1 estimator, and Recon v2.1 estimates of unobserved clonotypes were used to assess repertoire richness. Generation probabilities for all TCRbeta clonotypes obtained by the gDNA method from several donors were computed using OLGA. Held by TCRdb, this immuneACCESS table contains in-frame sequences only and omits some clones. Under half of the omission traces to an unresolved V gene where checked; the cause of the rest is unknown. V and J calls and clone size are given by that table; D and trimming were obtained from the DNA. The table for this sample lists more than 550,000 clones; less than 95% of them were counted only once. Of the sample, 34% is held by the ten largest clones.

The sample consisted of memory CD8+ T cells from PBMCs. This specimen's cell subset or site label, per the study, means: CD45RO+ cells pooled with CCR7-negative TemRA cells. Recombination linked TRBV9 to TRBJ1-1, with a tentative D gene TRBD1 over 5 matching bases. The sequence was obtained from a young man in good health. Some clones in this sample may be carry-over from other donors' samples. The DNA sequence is TGTGCCAGCAGCGGGGGCGGGAACACTGAAGCTTTCTTT. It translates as CASSGGGNTEAFF.